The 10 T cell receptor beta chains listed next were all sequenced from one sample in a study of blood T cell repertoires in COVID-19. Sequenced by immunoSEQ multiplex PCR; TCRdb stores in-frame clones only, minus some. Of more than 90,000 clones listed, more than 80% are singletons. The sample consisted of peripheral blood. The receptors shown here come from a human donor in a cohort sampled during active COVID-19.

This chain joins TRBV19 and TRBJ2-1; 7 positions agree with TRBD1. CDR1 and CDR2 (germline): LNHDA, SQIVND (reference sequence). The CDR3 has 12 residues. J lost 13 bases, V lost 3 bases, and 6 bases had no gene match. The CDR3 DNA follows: TGTGCCAGTAGTATTCCGAGACAGGGACAGTTCTTC. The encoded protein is CASSIPRQGQFF. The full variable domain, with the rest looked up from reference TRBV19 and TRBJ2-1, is DGGITQSPKYLFRKEGQNVTLSCEQNLNHDAMYWYRQDPGQGLRLIYYSQIVNDFQKGDIAEGYSVSREKKESFPLTVTSAQKNPTAFYLCASSIPRQGQFFGPGTRLTVL.

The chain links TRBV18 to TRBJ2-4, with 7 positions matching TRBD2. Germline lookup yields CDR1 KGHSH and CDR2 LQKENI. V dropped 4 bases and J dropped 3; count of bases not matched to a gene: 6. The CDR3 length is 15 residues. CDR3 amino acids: CASSQQVAGKNIQYF. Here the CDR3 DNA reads TGTGCCAGCTCACAGCAGGTAGCGGGCAAAAACATTCAGTACTTC.

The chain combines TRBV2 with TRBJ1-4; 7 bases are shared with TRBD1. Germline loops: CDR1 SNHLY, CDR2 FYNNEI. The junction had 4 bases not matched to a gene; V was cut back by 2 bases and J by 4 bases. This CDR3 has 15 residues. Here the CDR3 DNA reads TGTGCCAGCAGTGAAAGGACAGGCTATAATGAAAAACTGTTTTTT. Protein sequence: CASSERTGYNEKLFF.

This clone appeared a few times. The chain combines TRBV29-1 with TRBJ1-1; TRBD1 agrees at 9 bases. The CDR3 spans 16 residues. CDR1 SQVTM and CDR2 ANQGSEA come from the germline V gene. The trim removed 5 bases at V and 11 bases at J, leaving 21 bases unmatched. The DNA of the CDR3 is TGCAGCGTTTACACGCCCCCTGGACAGGGGAAAATTGGGGCTTTCTTT. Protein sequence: CSVYTPPGQGKIGAFF.

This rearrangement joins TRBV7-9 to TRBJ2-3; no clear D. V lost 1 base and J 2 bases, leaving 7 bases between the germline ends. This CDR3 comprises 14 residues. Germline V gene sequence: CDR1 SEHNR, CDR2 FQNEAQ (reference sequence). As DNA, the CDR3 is TGTGCCAGCAGCTTAGACCAGGCCACAGATACGCAGTATTTT. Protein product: CASSLDQATDTQYF.

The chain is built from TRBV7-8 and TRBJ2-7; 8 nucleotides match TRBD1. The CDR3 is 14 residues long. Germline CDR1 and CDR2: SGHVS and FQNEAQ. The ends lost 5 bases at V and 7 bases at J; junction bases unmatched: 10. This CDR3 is CASSPRQGRKEQYF. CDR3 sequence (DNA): TGTGCCAGCAGCCCCCGACAGGGGAGGAAGGAGCAGTACTTC.

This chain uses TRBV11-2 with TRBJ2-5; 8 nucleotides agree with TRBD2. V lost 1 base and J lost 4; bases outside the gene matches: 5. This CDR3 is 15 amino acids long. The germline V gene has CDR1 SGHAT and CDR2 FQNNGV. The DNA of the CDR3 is TGTGCCAGCAGCTTAGCCGGGACTAGGACAGAGACCCAGTACTTC. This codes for CASSLAGTRTETQYF.

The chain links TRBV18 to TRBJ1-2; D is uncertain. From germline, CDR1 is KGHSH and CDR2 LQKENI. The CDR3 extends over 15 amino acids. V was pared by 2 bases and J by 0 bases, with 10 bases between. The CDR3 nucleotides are TGTGCCAGCTCACCATCCGGAACTACTAACTATGGCTACACCTTC. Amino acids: CASSPSGTTNYGYTF.

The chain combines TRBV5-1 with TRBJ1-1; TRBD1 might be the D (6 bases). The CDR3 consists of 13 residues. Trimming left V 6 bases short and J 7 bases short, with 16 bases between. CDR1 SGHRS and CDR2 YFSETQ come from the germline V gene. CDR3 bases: TGCGCCAGCACCCTCCAGGGACACAATGAAGCTTTCTTT. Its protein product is CASTLQGHNEAFF.

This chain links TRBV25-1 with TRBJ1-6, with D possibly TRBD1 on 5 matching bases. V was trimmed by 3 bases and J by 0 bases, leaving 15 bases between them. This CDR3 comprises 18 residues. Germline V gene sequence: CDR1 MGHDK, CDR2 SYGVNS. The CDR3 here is CASSDPRELSSYNSPLHF. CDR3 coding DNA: TGTGCCAGCAGTGACCCCAGGGAACTGAGCTCCTATAATTCACCCCTCCACTTT.